This paragraph reports one TCR beta chain. These data belong to a study of blood T cell repertoires in COVID-19. In the study overall: PBMCs, B-cell-depleted T cells, or T cells were the source of the cDNA or gDNA that made up the material.

The CDR3 spans 13 residues. V lost 1 base and J 9 bases, leaving 10 bases between the germline ends. Per the germline V gene, CDR1 is SGHAT and CDR2 is FQNNGV. Original processing notes: Reference gene primer amplification in the assay estimated nucleated cell counts. Libraries were prepared by immunoSEQ multiplex PCR; TCRdb keeps only in-frame clonotypes and omits some of them. V, J and clone size are those of that table, while D and trimming were read from the DNA. The table has 65,000 to 90,000 clones, 70% to 80% seen once; the top ten hold 2% to 2.5%. Seattle-derived patients entered the study during active infection and were followed longitudinally.

The V call is TRBV11-2, the J call TRBJ2-1; D not certain. The sequencing sample was made of peripheral blood. The origin of this receptor is a man aged 70 or older with COVID-19, enrolled during active disease. CDR3: CASSLAVWAEQFF. CDR3 DNA sequence: TGTGCCAGCAGCTTAGCGGTATGGGCTGAGCAGTTCTTC.